The TCR beta chain under discussion was sequenced for a study of neoadjuvant anti-PD-1 for oral cavity cancer. Study-level background: Patients without progression received a fourth nivolumab dose around day 43, then surgical resection on days 50-56.

Specified time point: after neoadjuvant nivolumab, at surgical resection. The table came from immunoSEQ multiplex PCR; TCRdb's copy has only in-frame clones and leaves some out. The table includes about 68,000 clones, 80% to 90% detected once. The input for sequencing was PBMCs, taken after nivolumab (anti-PD-1) treatment. The sequence was obtained from a person aged 40 to 85 with oral cavity squamous cell carcinoma.

CDR3 amino acids: CASSFAGSINTGELFF. Written as DNA, the CDR3 is TGTGCCAGCAGTTTTGCTGGGTCAATTAACACCGGGGAGCTGTTTTTT. This chain joins TRBV27 and TRBJ2-2; D is undetermined. Germline assignment: CDR1 MNHEY and CDR2 SMNVEV (reference sequence). Trimming took 3 bases from V and 2 from J, leaving 13 bases between them. The CDR3 consists of 16 residues.